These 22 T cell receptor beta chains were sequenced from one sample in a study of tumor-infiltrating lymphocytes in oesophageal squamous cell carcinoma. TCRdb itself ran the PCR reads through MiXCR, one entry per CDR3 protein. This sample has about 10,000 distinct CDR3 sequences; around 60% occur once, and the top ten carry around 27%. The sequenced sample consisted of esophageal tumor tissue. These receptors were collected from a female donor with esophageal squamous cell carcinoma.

CDR3: CASSSVTEYNEQFF. The CDR3 bases are TGTGCCAGCAGTTCCGTGACGGAATACAATGAGCAGTTCTTC. This chain links TRBV6-6 with TRBJ2-5; the D is unclear. The assigned J gene may be wrong: the sequence end matches TRBJ2-1 better. The CDR3 extends over 14 amino acids. Germline V lookup: CDR1 MNHNY, CDR2 SVGAGI (reference sequence).

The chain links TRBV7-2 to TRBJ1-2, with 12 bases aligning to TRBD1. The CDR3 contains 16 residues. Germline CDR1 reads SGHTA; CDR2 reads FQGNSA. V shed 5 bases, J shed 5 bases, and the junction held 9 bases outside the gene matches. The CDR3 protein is CASSTLGTGGVYGYTF. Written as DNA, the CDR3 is TGTGCCAGCAGCACCCTAGGGACAGGGGGCGTTTATGGCTACACCTTC.

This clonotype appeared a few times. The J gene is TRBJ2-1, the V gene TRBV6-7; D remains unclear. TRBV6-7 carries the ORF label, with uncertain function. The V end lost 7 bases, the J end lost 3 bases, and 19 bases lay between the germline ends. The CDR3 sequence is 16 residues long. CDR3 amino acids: CASTTIEYGFYNEQFF. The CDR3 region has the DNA TGTGCCAGCACCACAATCGAATACGGGTTCTACAATGAGCAGTTCTTC.

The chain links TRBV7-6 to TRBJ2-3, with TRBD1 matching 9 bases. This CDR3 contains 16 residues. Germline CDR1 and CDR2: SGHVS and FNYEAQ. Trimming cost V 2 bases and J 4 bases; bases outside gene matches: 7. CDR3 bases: TGTGCCAGCAGCTTAAATCGGGACAGGGCGGCAGATACGCAGTATTTT. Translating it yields CASSLNRDRAADTQYF.

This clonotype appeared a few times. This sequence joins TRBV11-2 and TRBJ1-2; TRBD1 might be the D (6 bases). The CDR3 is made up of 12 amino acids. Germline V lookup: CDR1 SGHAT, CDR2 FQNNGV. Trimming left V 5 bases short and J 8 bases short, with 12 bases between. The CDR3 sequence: CASSPQGRGYTF. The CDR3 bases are TGTGCCAGCAGCCCACAGGGACGCGGCTACACCTTC.

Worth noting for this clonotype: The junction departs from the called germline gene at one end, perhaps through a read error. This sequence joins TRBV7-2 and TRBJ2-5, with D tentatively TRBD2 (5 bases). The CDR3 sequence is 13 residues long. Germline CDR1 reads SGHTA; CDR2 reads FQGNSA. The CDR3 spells CASSPQNTGELYF. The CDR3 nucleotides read TGTGCCAGCAGCCCCCAGAACACCGGGGAGCTGTATTTT. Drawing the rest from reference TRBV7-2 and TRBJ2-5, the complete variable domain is GAGVSQSPSNKVTEKGKDVELRCDPISGHTALYWYRQSLGQGLEFLIYFQGNSAPDKSGLPSDRFSAERTGGSVSTLTIQRTQQEDSAVYLCASSPQNTGELYFGPGTRLLVL.

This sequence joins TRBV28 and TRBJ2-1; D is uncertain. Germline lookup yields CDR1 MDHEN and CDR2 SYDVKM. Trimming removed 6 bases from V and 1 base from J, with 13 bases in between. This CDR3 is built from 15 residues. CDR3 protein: CASSLQPSSYNEQFF. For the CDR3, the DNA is TGTGCCAGCAGCTTACAGCCCTCTTCCTACAATGAGCAGTTCTTC.

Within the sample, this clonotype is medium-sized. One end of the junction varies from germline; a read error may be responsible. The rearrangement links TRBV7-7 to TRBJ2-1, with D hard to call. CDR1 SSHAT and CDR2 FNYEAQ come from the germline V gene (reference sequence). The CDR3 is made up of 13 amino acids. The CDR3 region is CASSLESNNEQFF. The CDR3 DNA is TGTGCTAGCAGCTTAGAATCCAACAATGAGCAGTTCTTC.

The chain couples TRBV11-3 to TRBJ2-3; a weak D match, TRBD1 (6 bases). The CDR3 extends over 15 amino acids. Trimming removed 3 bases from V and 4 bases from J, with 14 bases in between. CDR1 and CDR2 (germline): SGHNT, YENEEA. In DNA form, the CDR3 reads TGTGCCAGCAGCTTCAGAAGGGGGAATGCAGATACGCAGTATTTT. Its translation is CASSFRRGNADTQYF.

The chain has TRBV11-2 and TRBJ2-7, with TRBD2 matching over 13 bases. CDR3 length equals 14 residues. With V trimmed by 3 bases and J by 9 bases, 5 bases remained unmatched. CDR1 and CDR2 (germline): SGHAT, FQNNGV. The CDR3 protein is CASSLGLAGLVQYF. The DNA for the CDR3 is TGTGCCAGCAGCTTGGGACTAGCGGGATTGGTGCAGTACTTC.

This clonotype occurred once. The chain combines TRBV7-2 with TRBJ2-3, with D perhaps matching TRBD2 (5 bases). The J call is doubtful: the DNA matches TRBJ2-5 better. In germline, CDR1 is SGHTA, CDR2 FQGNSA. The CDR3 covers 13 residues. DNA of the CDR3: TGTGCCAGCAAGGACTTCTTGCGAGAGACCCAGTACTTC. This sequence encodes CASKDFLRETQYF.

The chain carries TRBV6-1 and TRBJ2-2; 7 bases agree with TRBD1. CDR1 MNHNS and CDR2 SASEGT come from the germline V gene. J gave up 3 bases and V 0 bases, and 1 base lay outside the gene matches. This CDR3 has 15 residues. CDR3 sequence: CASSEATGDTGELFF. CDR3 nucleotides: TGTGCCAGCAGTGAAGCAACAGGGGACACCGGGGAGCTGTTTTTT.

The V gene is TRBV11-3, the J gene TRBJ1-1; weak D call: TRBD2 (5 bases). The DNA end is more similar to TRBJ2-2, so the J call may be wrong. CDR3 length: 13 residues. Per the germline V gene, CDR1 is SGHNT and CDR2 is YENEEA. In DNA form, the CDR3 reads TGTGCCAGCAGCGTGGACTCTCCCGGGGAGCTGTTTTTT. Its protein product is CASSVDSPGELFF.

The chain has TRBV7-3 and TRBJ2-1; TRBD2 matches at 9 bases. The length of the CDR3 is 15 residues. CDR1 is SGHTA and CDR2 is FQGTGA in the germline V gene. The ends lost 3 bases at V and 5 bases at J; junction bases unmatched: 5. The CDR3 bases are TGTGCCAGCAGCTTGGCGGGAGGGAGGCACAATGAGCAGTTCTTC. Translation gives CASSLAGGRHNEQFF.

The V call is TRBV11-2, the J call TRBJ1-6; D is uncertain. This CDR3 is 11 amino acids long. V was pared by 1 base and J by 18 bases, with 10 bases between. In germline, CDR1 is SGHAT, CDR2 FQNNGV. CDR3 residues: CASSLGRRHHF. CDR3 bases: TGTGCCAGCAGCTTAGGACGGCGGCACCACTTT.

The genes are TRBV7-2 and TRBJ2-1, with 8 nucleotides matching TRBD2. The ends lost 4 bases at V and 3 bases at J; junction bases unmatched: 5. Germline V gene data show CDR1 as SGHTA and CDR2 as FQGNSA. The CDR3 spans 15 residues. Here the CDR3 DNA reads TGTGCCAGCAGCTCTATAGCGGGACTCTACAATGAGCAGTTCTTC. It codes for CASSSIAGLYNEQFF. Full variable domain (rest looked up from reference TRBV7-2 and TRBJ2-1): GAGVSQSPSNKVTEKGKDVELRCDPISGHTALYWYRQSLGQGLEFLIYFQGNSAPDKSGLPSDRFSAERTGGSVSTLTIQRTQQEDSAVYLCASSSIAGLYNEQFFGPGTRLTVL.

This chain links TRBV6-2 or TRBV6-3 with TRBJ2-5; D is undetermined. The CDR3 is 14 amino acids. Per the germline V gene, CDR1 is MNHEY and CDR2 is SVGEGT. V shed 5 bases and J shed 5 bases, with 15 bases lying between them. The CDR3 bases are TGTGCCAGCAGTGATGGGTCAGAATCTGAGACCCAGTACTTC. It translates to CASSDGSESETQYF.

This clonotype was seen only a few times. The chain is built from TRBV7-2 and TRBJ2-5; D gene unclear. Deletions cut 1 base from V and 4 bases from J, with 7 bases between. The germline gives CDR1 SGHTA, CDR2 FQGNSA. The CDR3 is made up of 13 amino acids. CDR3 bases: TGTGCCAGCAGCTTAGGGGTCGGAGAGACCCAGTACTTC. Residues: CASSLGVGETQYF.

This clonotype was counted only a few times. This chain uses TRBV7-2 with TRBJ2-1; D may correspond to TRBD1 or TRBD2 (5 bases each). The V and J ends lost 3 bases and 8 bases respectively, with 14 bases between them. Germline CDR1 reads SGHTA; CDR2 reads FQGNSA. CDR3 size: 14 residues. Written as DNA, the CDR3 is TGTGCCAGCAGCTTCCGGGACCAAAACGATGAGCAGTTCTTC. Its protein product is CASSFRDQNDEQFF.

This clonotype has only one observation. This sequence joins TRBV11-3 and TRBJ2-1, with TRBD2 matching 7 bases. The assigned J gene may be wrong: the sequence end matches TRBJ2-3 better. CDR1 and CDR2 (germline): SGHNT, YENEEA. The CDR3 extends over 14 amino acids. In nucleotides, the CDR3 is TGTGCCAGCAGCCCAGGGCGGGAGTCAGATACGCAGTATTTT. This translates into CASSPGRESDTQYF.

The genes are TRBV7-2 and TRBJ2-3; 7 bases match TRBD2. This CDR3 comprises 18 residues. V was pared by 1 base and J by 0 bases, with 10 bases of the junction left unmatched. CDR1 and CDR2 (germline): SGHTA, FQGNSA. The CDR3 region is CASSLESVRELSTDTQYF. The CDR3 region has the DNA TGTGCCAGCAGCTTAGAATCGGTGCGGGAGCTTAGCACAGATACGCAGTATTTT.

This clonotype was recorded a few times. The CDR3 coding sequence is TGTGCCAGCAGCCCTTGGGAGGACTCCTACAATGAGCAGTACTTC. Residues: CASSPWEDSYNEQYF. This chain connects TRBV7-6 to TRBJ2-1; D might be TRBD2 (6 bases). The end of the DNA fits TRBJ2-7 better, so the J call may be wrong. Germline CDR1 is SGHVS and CDR2 is FNYEAQ. The CDR3 runs to 15 residues.